The 22 T cell receptor beta chains reported below all come from one sample, sequenced in a study of T cell repertoires in cytomegalovirus infection. Using its own MiXCR run on the reads, TCRdb lists one record per CDR3 protein. The sample comprises around 310,000 distinct CDR3 sequences, roughly 28% of which are singletons, and around 20% rests with the top ten. These receptors are not linked to any known antigen. This specimen was cultured PBMCs, taken from culture after CMV antigen stimulation. The origin of the receptors is a human donor in good health (CMV status not recorded). Some clones in this sample may be carry-over from other donors' samples.

This clonotype was counted once. CDR3 bases: TGTGCCAGCAGTGACCTGACCCAAGAGACCCAGTACTTC. Protein product: CASSDLTQETQYF. This sequence joins TRBV12-3 or TRBV12-4 and TRBJ2-5; no clear D. With 5 bases removed from V and 1 base from J, the gap between germline ends came to 8 bases. This CDR3 is built from 13 residues.

V usage is TRBV5-5 and J usage is TRBJ2-2; D possibly uses TRBD1 or TRBD2 (6 bases each). CDR3 length equals 16 residues. CDR1 SGHKS and CDR2 YYEKEE come from the germline V gene (reference sequence). The V gene lost 4 bases and the J gene lost 2 bases, with 15 bases spanning the gap. For the CDR3, the DNA is TGTGCCAGCAGCGTCGGAGGGACACTTAACACCGGGGAGCTGTTTTTT. It encodes CASSVGGTLNTGELFF.

This clonotype turned up a few times. The chain recombines TRBV12-3 or TRBV12-4 with TRBJ1-3; D is unresolved. The CDR3 runs to 16 residues. V gave up 5 bases and J gave up 0 bases, with 14 bases separating them. The DNA of the CDR3 is TGTGCCAGCAGTCCGAGTCCGGCCAGCTCTGGAAACACCATATATTTT. Translating gives CASSPSPASSGNTIYF.

This chain uses TRBV19 with TRBJ2-5; tentative D call: TRBD1 (6 bases). This CDR3 is built from 15 residues. Per germline, CDR1 LNHDA and CDR2 SQIVND (reference sequence). The germline V and J ends were trimmed by 2 bases and 1 base, with 11 bases remaining between them. The CDR3, as DNA: TGTGCCAGTAGTATAATGGGACAAGTCCAAGAGACCCAGTACTTC. The encoded protein is CASSIMGQVQETQYF.

The V and J genes are TRBV7-9 and TRBJ1-4; D perhaps matches TRBD1 (5 bases). CDR1 SEHNR and CDR2 FQNEAQ come from the germline V gene (reference sequence). The CDR3 runs 17 residues. V lost 5 bases, J lost 0 bases, and 16 bases lay in between. CDR3 nucleotide sequence: TGTGCCAGCAGCCCACGGGCCACAGGACCAACTAATGAAAAACTGTTTTTT. Translating gives CASSPRATGPTNEKLFF.

The rearrangement links TRBV25-1 to TRBJ2-7; no firm D call. Trimming took 7 bases from V and 4 from J, leaving 8 bases between them. CDR3 length equals 11 residues. Germline values: CDR1 MGHDK, CDR2 SYGVNS. The CDR3 nucleotides are TGTGCCAGCACAGATCATTACGAGCAGTACTTC. This codes for CASTDHYEQYF.

V gene TRBV20-1 combines with J gene TRBJ1-1; no definite D call. The CDR3 consists of 13 residues. CDR1 is DFQATT and CDR2 is SNEGSKA in the germline V gene (reference sequence). Trimming pared 6 bases from V and 5 bases from J, leaving 16 bases between. As DNA, the CDR3 is TGCAGTGCCGCAAAAGGGTCCGGGACTGAAGCTTTCTTT. Amino acid sequence: CSAAKGSGTEAFF.

The gene calls are TRBV20-1 and TRBJ1-5; D is perhaps TRBD1 (6 bases). CDR3 size: 14 residues. V was clipped by 5 bases and J by 1 base, with 12 bases between them. Germline V gene sequence: CDR1 DFQATT, CDR2 SNEGSKA (reference sequence). CDR3 in amino acids: CSAAQGWSNQPQHF. CDR3 sequence (DNA): TGCAGTGCTGCACAGGGCTGGAGCAATCAGCCCCAGCATTTT.

The chain couples TRBV20-1 to TRBJ2-2; D is unresolved. CDR3 length: 17 amino acids. V shed 6 bases and J shed 4 bases, with 24 bases lying between them. The germline CDR1 and CDR2 sequences are DFQATT and SNEGSKA (reference sequence). CDR3 DNA: TGCAGTGCCCCAACGGCCGGGCCAATACGAATCACCGGGGAGCTGTTTTTT. Its protein is CSAPTAGPIRITGELFF.

In its sample, this clonotype was seen a few times. The chain employs TRBV11-2 and TRBJ2-5; a possible D gene is TRBD2 (6 bases). Trimming pared 8 bases from V and 5 bases from J, leaving 18 bases between. Germline V gene lookup returns CDR1 SGHAT and CDR2 FQNNGV. The CDR3 covers 14 residues. CDR3 in DNA: TGTGCCAGCGACCACGTAGGGGCGGGGGAGACCCAGTACTTC. Amino acids: CASDHVGAGETQYF.

To note about this clonotype: This could be a read error, since a much larger clone is one nucleotide away. J is TRBJ2-3 and V is TRBV7-9; 7 bases agree with TRBD2. CDR1 and CDR2 from the germline V gene are SEHNR and FQNEAQ (reference sequence). Trimming removed 4 bases from V and 10 bases from J; junction bases left unmatched: 5. The CDR3 contains 12 residues. The CDR3 DNA sequence: TGTGCCAGCAGCTCGACTAGCAATTCGCAGTATTTT. This codes for CASSSTSNSQYF.

This clonotype showed up many times. V gene TRBV7-6 combines with J gene TRBJ2-1, with 13 bases that match TRBD2. Losses at the gene ends were 4 bases for V and 7 bases for J; bases not matched to a gene: 10. The CDR3 contains 17 residues. CDR1 and CDR2 from the germline V gene are SGHVS and FNYEAQ. CDR3 protein: CASSYAYRTSGGNEQFF. CDR3 nucleotides: TGTGCCAGCAGCTATGCCTACAGGACTAGCGGGGGTAATGAGCAGTTCTTC.

This chain links TRBV29-1 with TRBJ2-7; no clear D. Germline values: CDR1 SQVTM, CDR2 ANQGSEA. Trimming took 2 bases from V and 0 from J, leaving 2 bases between them. CDR3 length: 11 amino acids. CDR3 in DNA: TGCAGCGTTGAATCCTCCTACGAGCAGTACTTC. This codes for CSVESSYEQYF.

The chain couples TRBV6-1 to TRBJ2-7; 12 bases are shared with TRBD2. The germline CDR1 and CDR2 sequences are MNHNS and SASEGT. The CDR3 has 18 amino acids. Trimming cost V 3 bases and J 0 bases; bases outside gene matches: 9. The CDR3 region has the DNA TGTGCCAGCAGTGAGACGACTAGCGGGAGTGATAGCTCCTACGAGCAGTACTTC. This sequence encodes CASSETTSGSDSSYEQYF.

The rearrangement uses TRBV4-2 and TRBJ2-1, with 10 bases fitting TRBD2. The V and J ends lost 0 bases and 6 bases, in that order; junction bases with no gene match: 5. CDR3 length: 16 amino acids. Germline V gene sequence: CDR1 LGHNA, CDR2 YNFKEQ. CDR3 sequence: CASSQDRIAGGNEQFF. As DNA, the CDR3 is TGTGCCAGCAGCCAAGATCGGATAGCGGGAGGCAATGAGCAGTTCTTC.

This clonotype occurred a few times. The chain couples TRBV12-3 or TRBV12-4 to TRBJ1-1, with 9 bases that match TRBD1. The CDR3 contains 14 residues. V was clipped by 2 bases and J by 5 bases; unmatched bases: 3. The CDR3 loop reads CASSLSGTGTEAFF. In DNA, the CDR3 is TGTGCCAGCAGTTTATCCGGGACAGGGACTGAAGCTTTCTTT.

This clonotype showed up just a few times. The rearrangement uses TRBV5-6 and TRBJ2-3, with D uncertain. Germline V CDR1 and CDR2: SGHDT, YYEEEE. V lost 0 bases and J 1 base, leaving 15 bases between the germline ends. The length of the CDR3 is 17 residues. In DNA form, the CDR3 reads TGTGCCAGCAGCTTGGCCTATGAGATTCCCGGCACAGATACGCAGTATTTT. This gives the protein CASSLAYEIPGTDTQYF.

V usage is TRBV5-4 and J usage is TRBJ1-5; 8 bases are shared with TRBD1. V lost 2 bases and J lost 11; bases outside the gene matches: 6. Per germline, CDR1 SGHNT and CDR2 YYREEE (reference sequence). This CDR3 region has 13 residues. CDR3 bases: TGTGCCAGCAGCTTCGAACAGGGGGGAGCCCAGCATTTT. It encodes CASSFEQGGAQHF. Based on the CDR3 plus reference TRBV5-4 and TRBJ1-5, the full variable domain is ETGVTQSPTHLIKTRGQQVTLRCSSQSGHNTVSWYQQALGQGPQFIFQYYREEENGRGNFPPRFSGLQFPNYSSELNVNALELDDSALYLCASSFEQGGAQHFGDGTRLSIL.

This clonotype has at least ten counts. V gene TRBV6-1 combines with J gene TRBJ2-6; the D gene is possibly TRBD2 (5 bases). The CDR3 contains 19 residues. Germline CDR1 reads MNHNS; CDR2 reads SASEGT. Trimming removed 1 base at V and 4 bases at J, with 20 bases between. This chain's CDR3 is CASSEGVGRSYSGANVLTF. DNA of the CDR3: TGTGCCAGCAGTGAAGGGGTAGGGAGATCCTACTCCGGGGCCAACGTCCTGACTTTC.

This clonotype was detected a few times. CDR3 loop: CASSFEGQDTQYF. The CDR3 DNA is TGTGCCAGCAGTTTTGAAGGACAAGATACGCAGTATTTT. The V gene is TRBV28, the J gene TRBJ2-3; D possibly corresponds to TRBD1 (5 bases). CDR3 size: 13 residues. Trimming stripped 3 bases from V and 5 bases from J, with 9 bases between. Germline V CDR1 and CDR2: MDHEN, SYDVKM. The full variable domain, in which reference TRBV28 and TRBJ2-3 provide the parts outside the CDR3, is DVKVTQSSRYLVKRTGEKVFLECVQDMDHENMFWYRQDPGLGLRLIYFSYDVKMKEKGDIPEGYSVSREKKERFSLILESASTNQTSMYLCASSFEGQDTQYFGPGTRLTVL.

The chain couples TRBV6-8 to TRBJ1-1, with TRBD1 matching over 7 bases. This CDR3 spans 16 amino acids. The junction had 7 bases not matched to a gene; V was cut back by 0 bases and J by 3 bases. Germline V lookup: CDR1 MNHGY, CDR2 SAAAGT. The CDR3, as DNA: TGTGCCAGCAGTTACTCAGGGGGCGAATATGACACTGAAGCTTTCTTT. Protein: CASSYSGGEYDTEAFF.

This clonotype was recorded a few times. This chain connects TRBV9 to TRBJ2-1, with no clear D. CDR1 is SGDLS and CDR2 is YYNGEE in the germline V gene. CDR3 length: 12 amino acids. Trimming took off 0 bases at V and 8 bases at J, with 6 bases between the two ends. CDR3 amino acids: CASSVATHEQFF. The CDR3 DNA reads as TGTGCCAGCAGCGTAGCTACCCATGAGCAGTTCTTC.